Listed below are T cell receptor beta chains from one sample, sequenced in a study of blood T cell repertoires in COVID-19. Method: immunoSEQ multiplex PCR; TCRdb's copy keeps in-frame clones and lacks some. In the table there are roughly 20,000 clones, roughly 89% of which are singletons. The sequenced material came from peripheral blood. These receptors all come from a man in his sixties or seventies with active COVID-19. Each CDR3 is given with its conserved first and last residue. Each record gives: clone size, V gene, CDR3 protein. The size field is filled for only some rows; it gives once, few, many or a size class.

-	TRBV6-6	CASSQLAGGPGTDTQYF
-	TRBV2	CASKPGGANYGYTF
-	TRBV21-1	CASSKEGRGSNEKLFF
-	TRBV9	CASSADRVIHGYTF
once	TRBV5-1	CASSTRLAGDPYNEQFF
once	TRBV3-1/TRBV3-2	CASSLRTGPGYTF
-	TRBV15	CATSRDGTDHNYGYTF
-	TRBV6-5	CASSYRGVETQYF
-	TRBV10-1	CASSDGGDRDEQFF
-	TRBV5-1	CASSLGQFQETQYF
once	TRBV20-1	CSARANEKLFF
-	TRBV2	CASSELAGAYNEQFF
-	TRBV28	CASSLMGGGGETQYF
-	TRBV2	CASRQGPYGYTF
-	TRBV5-1	CASSLDASSPGNGYTF
-	TRBV12-3/TRBV12-4	CASSSRVVQPQHF
-	TRBV10-1	CASSKGQAAYEQYF
-	TRBV5-6	CASSYSGRQGQETQYF
-	TRBV5-1	CASRKEQGSVGTQYF
-	TRBV5-4	CASSSGALEYGYTF
-	TRBV6-5	CASRFSGFSYEQYF
once	TRBV7-2	CASSRWGRGESAKTEAFF
-	TRBV5-1	CASSFTGTANTEAFF
-	TRBV7-9	CASSFTGNTEAFF
few	TRBV15	CATSARTGGREKLFF
-	TRBV5-6	CASSPAFRGPEKLFF
-	TRBV5-6	CASSYEQGNTEAFF
-	TRBV6-5	CASSSPGLNTGELFF
-	TRBV6-4	CASSESAFRGIGTDTQYF
-	TRBV5-6	CATTRGLSNYGYTF
-	TRBV5-6	CASRLAATYEQYF
-	TRBV11-2	CASSLDWGSSYEQYF
few	TRBV15	CATSEGLMQPQHF
-	TRBV12-3/TRBV12-4	CASSFGSQETQYF
-	TRBV9	CASSVGPGLRTEAFF
-	TRBV29-1	CSVDRLGGYEQYF
-	TRBV5-1	CASSSEGTGNGKLFF
once	TRBV18	CASSPLQGTSRGTEAFF
-	TRBV10-2	CASSARPQVDEQFF
-	TRBV3-1/TRBV3-2	CASTTRRGKETQYF
-	TRBV5-1	CASAESGRSNEQYF
-	TRBV5-1	CASSLAPSGGADEQFF
-	TRBV7-7	CASSLGGPTSTDTQYF
-	TRBV7-4	CASTQYSGSGDEQYF
once	TRBV14	CASSQVNRREQFF
once	TRBV30	CAWGTGGNRGYTF
-	TRBV27	CASPHRVANYGYTF
-	TRBV10-1	CASTGPPRTGVMTQHF
-	TRBV14	CASSLDTASYEQYF
-	TRBV10-3	CAIRGTSGGSSGANVLTF
once	TRBV19	CASSIEAGWRQNQPQHF